Each of the 12 T cell receptor beta chains below was sequenced from the same sample in a study of T cells in Graves' hyperthyroidism and ophthalmopathy. Amplification targeted TCR beta CDR3 regions from RNA transcripts. RT-PCR in the first round (using the HTBI primer set) targeted the TCR CDR3. TCRdb used MiXCR to reprocess the multiplex PCR reads, holding one entry per CDR3 protein. The repertoire holds 550,000 to 600,000 distinct CDR3 sequences, with about 14% as singletons. Sequenced material: blood. The receptors here all came from a young woman with Graves' ophthalmopathy.

This clonotype appeared many times. The chain uses TRBV11-2 and TRBJ2-1, with 9 bases lining up with TRBD2. CDR3 length: 17 residues. Germline CDR1 is SGHAT and CDR2 is FQNNGV. With 3 bases clipped from V and 7 bases from J, the junction kept 13 bases outside the gene matches. The CDR3 loop is CASSLVTSGFQGNEQFF. The CDR3 bases are TGTGCCAGCAGCTTGGTTACTAGCGGGTTCCAGGGTAATGAGCAGTTCTTC.

This clonotype has a handful of counts. V usage is TRBV14 and J usage is TRBJ2-2; D might be TRBD1 or TRBD2, each matching 6 bases. With 3 bases removed from V and 2 bases from J, the gap between germline ends came to 10 bases. The CDR3 contains 15 residues. Germline V gene lookup returns CDR1 SGHDN and CDR2 FVKESK. In DNA form, the CDR3 reads TGTGCCAGCAGCCACAGGGGACTTAACACCGGGGAGCTGTTTTTT. Amino acids: CASSHRGLNTGELFF.

The chain links TRBV20-1 to TRBJ2-1, with 14 bases lining up with TRBD2. Germline CDR1 and CDR2: DFQATT and SNEGSKA (reference sequence). The CDR3 consists of 19 residues. V was pared by 1 base and J by 0 bases, with 8 bases of the junction left unmatched. In DNA, the CDR3 is TGCAGTGCTAGAGTTCTGGGACTAGCGGGGGTCAGCTCCTACAATGAGCAGTTCTTC. This encodes CSARVLGLAGVSSYNEQFF.

This clonotype was recorded only once. Here the CDR3 DNA reads TGTGCCAGCTCCTCCGGGCCAGCCCTTAACACTGAAGCTTTCTTT. This sequence encodes CASSSGPALNTEAFF. The rearrangement links TRBV18 to TRBJ1-1; D is unresolved. The CDR3 sequence is 15 residues long. Trimming stripped 6 bases from V and 2 bases from J, with 16 bases between. Germline V gives CDR1 KGHSH, CDR2 LQKENI.

V gene TRBV6-1 combines with J gene TRBJ1-1; perhaps TRBD1 as D (6 bases). V was pared by 5 bases and J by 7 bases, with 11 bases between. Germline CDR1 reads MNHNS; CDR2 reads SASEGT. The CDR3 spans 12 residues. CDR3 region: CASSPDSYEAFF. The CDR3 DNA follows: TGTGCCAGCAGTCCGGACAGCTATGAAGCTTTCTTT.

There are many counts of this clonotype. The chain couples TRBV28 to TRBJ2-7; TRBD1 agrees at 9 bases. CDR3 length: 15 amino acids. Germline trimming cut 4 bases from V and 2 bases from J; bases unmatched to any gene: 6. Germline CDR1 MDHEN, CDR2 SYDVKM. This chain's CDR3 is CASSSGTGRPYEQYF. CDR3 sequence (DNA): TGTGCCAGCAGTTCGGGGACAGGGCGGCCCTACGAGCAGTACTTC.

Ten or more counts support this clonotype. V usage is TRBV27 and J usage is TRBJ2-7, with D possibly being TRBD1 (5 bases). Germline V gene sequence: CDR1 MNHEY, CDR2 SMNVEV (reference sequence). V lost 6 bases, J lost 9 bases, and 18 bases lay in between. This CDR3 has 13 residues. CDR3 DNA sequence: TGTGCCAGCAGGGGCAGGGTTGGTTTGGTGCAGTACTTC. As protein: CASRGRVGLVQYF.

At least ten counts were recorded for this clonotype. The J gene is TRBJ1-1, the V gene TRBV27; D is uncertain. The CDR3 sequence is 14 residues long. V lost 5 bases and J lost 4, with 14 bases in between. CDR1 and CDR2 from the germline V gene are MNHEY and SMNVEV (reference sequence). The CDR3 DNA reads TGTGCCAGCAGTCCCTCGGGGTGGACCACTGAAGCTTTCTTT. Encoded protein: CASSPSGWTTEAFF.

There are many counts of this clonotype. J is TRBJ2-7 and V is TRBV30; TRBD2 agrees at 7 bases. With V trimmed by 5 bases and J by 3 bases, 7 bases remained unmatched. Germline values: CDR1 GTSNPN, CDR2 SVGIG (reference sequence). The CDR3 spans 13 residues. In DNA, the CDR3 is TGTGCCTGGGATCAGGGAGGGAACTACGAGCAGTACTTC. This translates into CAWDQGGNYEQYF.

This clonotype was recorded a few times. V usage is TRBV19 and J usage is TRBJ1-1; 7 bases fit TRBD1. The germline V gene has CDR1 LNHDA and CDR2 SQIVND (reference sequence). The CDR3 runs to 13 residues. V gave up 5 bases and J gave up 9 bases; unmatched junction bases: 9. This CDR3 reads CASSWTGRRQAFF. CDR3 in DNA: TGTGCCAGTAGTTGGACAGGACGCCGTCAAGCTTTCTTT.

This clonotype has more than one count but fewer than ten. The V call is TRBV29-1, the J call TRBJ2-6; D remains ambiguous. The V end lost 4 bases, the J end lost 0 bases, and 4 bases lay between the germline ends. The germline V gene encodes CDR1 SQVTM and CDR2 ANQGSEA. CDR3 length equals 13 residues. CDR3 protein: CSVANSGANVLTF. As DNA, the CDR3 is TGCAGCGTTGCCAACTCTGGGGCCAACGTCCTGACTTTC.

The table lists this clonotype with many counts. The CDR3 DNA is TGTGCCTGGAGGGCCCGCGAGGGCTACACCTTC. Amino acid sequence: CAWRAREGYTF. This rearrangement joins TRBV30 to TRBJ1-2; D is unclear. V was pared by 3 bases and J by 8 bases, with 10 bases between. This CDR3 region has 11 residues. Germline V CDR1 and CDR2: GTSNPN, SVGIG (reference sequence).